This is a list of T cell receptor beta chains from one sample in a study of T cells after yellow fever vaccination. TCRdb ran MiXCR on the 5' RACE reads and lists one entry per CDR3 protein. The repertoire includes about 210,000 distinct CDR3 sequences, 3% to 4% of them detected once, and around 3.3% sits in the top ten. Sequencing was performed on CD4+ T cells sorted from PBMCs, taken 10 days after the yellow fever booster vaccination. The receptor set was obtained from a man younger than 35 who received the YFV17D yellow fever vaccine. Both conserved end residues are part of each CDR3. D genes are given only for firm matches. Clone size is shown for a subset of rows, as once, few, many or a class of expanded clone.

>15|many|NA|TRBJ2-3|TRBV7-3
TGTGCCAGCAGCCTAGGCGGGACTGCCACAGATACGCAGTATTTT
CASSLGGTATDTQYF
>15|few|TRBD2|TRBJ2-3|TRBV5-4
TGTGCCAGCAGGGGGACTAGCGGGGGGCTATATACGCAGTATTTT
CASRGTSGGLYTQYF
>13|few|NA|TRBJ1-5|TRBV20-1
TGCAGTGCGCGACAGGACAGAGATCAGCCCCAGCATTTT
CSARQDRDQPQHF
>13|many|NA|TRBJ1-6|TRBV20-1
TGCAGTGCTAGAGTTCAGGGGAATTCACCCCTCCACTTT
CSARVQGNSPLHF
>13|few|TRBD2|TRBJ2-5|TRBV12-3/TRBV12-4
TGTGCCAGCACTTCACGGGGGGGAGAGACCCAGTACTTC
CASTSRGGETQYF
>18|many|TRBD1|TRBJ2-5|TRBV7-9
TGTGCCAGCAGCCCCCGGGACAGGGGCCGAAGCGGTCAAGAGACCCAGTACTTC
CASSPRDRGRSGQETQYF
>18|many|TRBD2|TRBJ2-1|TRBV20-1
TGCAGTGCTGAGATGGGGCGGGGGGTCGACTTCTCCTACAATGAGCAGTTCTTC
CSAEMGRGVDFSYNEQFF
>14|many|TRBD1|TRBJ1-3|TRBV29-1
TGCAGCGTTGAAGATCGGGTCCCAGGGGGCACCATATATTTT
CSVEDRVPGGTIYF
>16|few|NA|TRBJ2-1|TRBV7-9
TGTGCCAGCACCCCCCGGGGTATCGGAGGCCACAATGAGCAGTTCTTC
CASTPRGIGGHNEQFF
>16|few|TRBD2|TRBJ2-1|TRBV4-2
TGTGCCAGCAGCCAGGCTACTAGCGGGGGGTCTTATGAGCAGTTCTTC
CASSQATSGGSYEQFF
>18|many|TRBD2|TRBJ2-5|TRBV7-3
TGTGCCAGCAGCCCGGGGACTAGCGGGGGGGCCCGTGTGGAGACCCAGTACTTC
CASSPGTSGGARVETQYF
>19|NA|NA|TRBJ1-1|TRBV24-1
TGTGCCACCAGTGATTACCCTCACACAGGACCGGTCATGAACACTGAAGCTTTCTTT
CATSDYPHTGPVMNTEAFF
>14|NA|NA|TRBJ1-2|TRBV7-2
TGTGCCAGCAGCTCACCGGAAGGGCAGAATGGCTACACCTTC
CASSSPEGQNGYTF